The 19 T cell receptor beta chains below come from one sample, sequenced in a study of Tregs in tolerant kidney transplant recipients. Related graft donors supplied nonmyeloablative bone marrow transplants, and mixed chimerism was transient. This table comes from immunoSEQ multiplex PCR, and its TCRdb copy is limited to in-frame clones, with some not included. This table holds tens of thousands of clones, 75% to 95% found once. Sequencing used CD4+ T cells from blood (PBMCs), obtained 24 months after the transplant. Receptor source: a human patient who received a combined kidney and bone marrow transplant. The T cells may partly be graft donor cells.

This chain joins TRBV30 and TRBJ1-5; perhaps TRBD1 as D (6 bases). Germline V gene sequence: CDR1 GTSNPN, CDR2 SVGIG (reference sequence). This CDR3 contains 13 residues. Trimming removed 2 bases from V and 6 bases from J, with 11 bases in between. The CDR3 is CAWSRGAGQPQHF. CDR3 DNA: TGTGCCTGGAGTCGGGGGGCAGGTCAGCCCCAGCATTTT.

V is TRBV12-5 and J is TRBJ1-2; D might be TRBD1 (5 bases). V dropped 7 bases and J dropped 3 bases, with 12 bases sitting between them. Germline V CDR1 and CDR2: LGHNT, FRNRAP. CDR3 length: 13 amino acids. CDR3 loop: CASALGQDYGYTF. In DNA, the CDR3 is TGTGCTAGTGCCTTGGGGCAGGACTATGGCTACACCTTC.

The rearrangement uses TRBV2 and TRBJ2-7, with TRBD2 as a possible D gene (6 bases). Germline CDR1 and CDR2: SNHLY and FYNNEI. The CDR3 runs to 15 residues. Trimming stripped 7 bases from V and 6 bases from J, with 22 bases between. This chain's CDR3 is CASISLASLFGEQYF. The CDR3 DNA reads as TGTGCCAGCATTAGTCTAGCGTCTCTATTCGGCGAGCAGTACTTC.

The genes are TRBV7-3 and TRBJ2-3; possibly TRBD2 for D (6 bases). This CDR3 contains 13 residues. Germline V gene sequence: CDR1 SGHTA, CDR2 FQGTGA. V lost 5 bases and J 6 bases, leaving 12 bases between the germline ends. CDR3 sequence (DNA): TGTGCCAGCAGCCCACCGGGAGCCGATACGCAGTATTTT. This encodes CASSPPGADTQYF.

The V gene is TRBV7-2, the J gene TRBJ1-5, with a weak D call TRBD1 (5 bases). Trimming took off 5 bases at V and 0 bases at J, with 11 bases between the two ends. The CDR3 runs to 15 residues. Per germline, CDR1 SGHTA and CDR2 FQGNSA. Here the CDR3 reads CASSRNRHSNQPQHF. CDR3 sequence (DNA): TGTGCCAGCAGCAGGAACAGGCATAGCAATCAGCCCCAGCATTTT.

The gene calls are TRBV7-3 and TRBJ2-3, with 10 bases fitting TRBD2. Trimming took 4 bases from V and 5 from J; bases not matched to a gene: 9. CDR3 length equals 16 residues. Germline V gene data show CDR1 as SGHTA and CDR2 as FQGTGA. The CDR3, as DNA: TGTGCCAGCAGCTGGCGGAGCGGGGGGGCAGGAGATACGCAGTATTTT. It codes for CASSWRSGGAGDTQYF.

CDR3 sequence reads: CASSLNSDEQYF. CDR3 DNA sequence: TGTGCCAGCAGCTTAAATTCGGACGAGCAGTACTTC. V usage is TRBV7-8 and J usage is TRBJ2-7, with D unclear. Germline CDR1 is SGHVS and CDR2 is FQNEAQ. V lost 2 bases and J lost 5, with 7 bases in between. The length of the CDR3 is 12 residues.

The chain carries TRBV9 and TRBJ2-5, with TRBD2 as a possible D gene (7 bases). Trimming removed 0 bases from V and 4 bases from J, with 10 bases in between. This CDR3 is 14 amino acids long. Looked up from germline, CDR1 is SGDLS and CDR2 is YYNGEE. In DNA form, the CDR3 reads TGTGCCAGCAGCGTAGAAGGGGGGGGAGAGACCCAGTACTTC. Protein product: CASSVEGGGETQYF.

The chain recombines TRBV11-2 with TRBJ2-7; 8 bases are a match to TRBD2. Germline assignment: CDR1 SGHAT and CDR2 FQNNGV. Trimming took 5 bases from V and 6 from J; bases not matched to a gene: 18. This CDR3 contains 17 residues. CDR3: CASSRNLPNSGKVEQYF. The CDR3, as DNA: TGTGCCAGCAGCCGGAACCTTCCTAATAGCGGGAAGGTCGAGCAGTACTTC.

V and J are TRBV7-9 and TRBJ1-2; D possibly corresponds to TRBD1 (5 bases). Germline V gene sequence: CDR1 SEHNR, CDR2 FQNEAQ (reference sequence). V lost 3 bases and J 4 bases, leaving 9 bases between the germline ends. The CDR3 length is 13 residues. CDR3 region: CASSLGRVYGYTF. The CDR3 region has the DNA TGTGCCAGCAGCTTGGGCAGGGTCTATGGCTACACCTTC.

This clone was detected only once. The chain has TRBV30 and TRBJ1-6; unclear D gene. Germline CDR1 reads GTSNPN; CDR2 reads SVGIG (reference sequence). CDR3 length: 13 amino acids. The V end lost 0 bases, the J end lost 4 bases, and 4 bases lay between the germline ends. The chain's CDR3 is CAWSVHYNSPLHF. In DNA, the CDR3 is TGTGCCTGGAGTGTACATTATAATTCACCCCTCCACTTT.

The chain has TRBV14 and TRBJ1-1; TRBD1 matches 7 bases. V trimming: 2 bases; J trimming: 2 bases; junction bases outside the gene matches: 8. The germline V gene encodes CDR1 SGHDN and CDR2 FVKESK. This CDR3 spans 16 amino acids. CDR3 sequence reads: CASSQFRWDRNTEAFF. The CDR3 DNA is TGTGCCAGCAGCCAATTCCGATGGGACAGAAACACTGAAGCTTTCTTT.

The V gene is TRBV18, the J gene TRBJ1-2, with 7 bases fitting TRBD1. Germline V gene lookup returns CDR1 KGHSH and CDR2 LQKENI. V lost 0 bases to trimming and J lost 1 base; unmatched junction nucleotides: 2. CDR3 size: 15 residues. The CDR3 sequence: CASSPPGTDNYGYTF. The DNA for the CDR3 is TGTGCCAGCTCACCACCAGGGACAGATAACTATGGCTACACCTTC.

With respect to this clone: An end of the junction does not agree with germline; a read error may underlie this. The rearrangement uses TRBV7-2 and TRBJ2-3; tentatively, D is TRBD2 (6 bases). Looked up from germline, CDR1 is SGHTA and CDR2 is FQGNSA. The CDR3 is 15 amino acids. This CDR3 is CASSSGRDSSRSRDF. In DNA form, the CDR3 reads TGTGCCAGCAGCTCGGGACGGGACTCCTCCCGGTCAAGGGATTTT.

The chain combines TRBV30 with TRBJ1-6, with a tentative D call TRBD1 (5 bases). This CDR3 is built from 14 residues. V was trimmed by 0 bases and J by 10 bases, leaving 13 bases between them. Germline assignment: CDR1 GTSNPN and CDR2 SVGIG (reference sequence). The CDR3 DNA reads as TGTGCCTGGAGTGTACACGACAGAGGCTCACCCCTCCACTTT. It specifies CAWSVHDRGSPLHF.

CDR3 residues: CSVGLAGGLTEQYF. In nucleotides, the CDR3 is TGCAGCGTAGGACTAGCGGGGGGCTTAACCGAGCAGTACTTC. The chain joins TRBV29-1 to TRBJ2-7, with 14 bases aligning to TRBD2. The junction had 7 bases not matched to a gene; V was cut back by 6 bases and J by 6 bases. This CDR3 spans 14 amino acids. Germline CDR1 and CDR2: SQVTM and ANQGSEA.

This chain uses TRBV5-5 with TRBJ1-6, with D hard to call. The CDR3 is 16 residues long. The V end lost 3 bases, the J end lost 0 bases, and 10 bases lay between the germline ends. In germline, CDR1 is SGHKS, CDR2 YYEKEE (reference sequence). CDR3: CASSSGGSSYNSPLHF. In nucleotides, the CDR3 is TGTGCCAGCAGCTCGGGAGGGAGCTCCTATAATTCACCCCTCCACTTT.

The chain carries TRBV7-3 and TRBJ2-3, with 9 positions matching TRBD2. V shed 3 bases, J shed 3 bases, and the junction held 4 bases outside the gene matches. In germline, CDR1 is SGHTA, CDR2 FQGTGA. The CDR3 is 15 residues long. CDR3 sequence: CASSFLAGQTDTQYF. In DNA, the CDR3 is TGTGCCAGCAGCTTTCTAGCGGGGCAGACAGATACGCAGTATTTT. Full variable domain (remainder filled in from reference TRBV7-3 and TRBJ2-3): GAGVSQTPSNKVTEKGKYVELRCDPISGHTALYWYRQSLGQGPEFLIYFQGTGAADDSGLPNDRFFAVRPEGSVSTLKIQRTERGDSAVYLCASSFLAGQTDTQYFGPGTRLTVL.

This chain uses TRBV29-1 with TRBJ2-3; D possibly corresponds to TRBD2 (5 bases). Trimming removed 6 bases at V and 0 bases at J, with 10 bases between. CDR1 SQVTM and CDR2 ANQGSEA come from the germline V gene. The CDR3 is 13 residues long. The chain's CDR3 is CSVEVTSTDTQYF. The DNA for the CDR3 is TGCAGCGTGGAGGTAACTAGCACAGATACGCAGTATTTT.